These T cell receptor beta chains were read from a single sample in a study of blood T cell repertoires in COVID-19. TCRdb's copy holds only in-frame clones and misses some; the assay was immunoSEQ multiplex PCR. The sample lists 55,000 to 80,000 clones, around 80% occurring once. Sequencing was performed on peripheral blood. These receptors all stem from a human donor in a cohort sampled during active COVID-19. The conserved cysteine and the conserved F or W are not part of the CDR3 here.

v_gene: TRBV6-5; CDR3aa: ASSYSVGSGELF
v_gene: TRBV9; CDR3aa: ASSVEGGYQETQY
v_gene: TRBV11-2; CDR3aa: ASSVSWTGDYEQY
v_gene: TRBV11-2; CDR3aa: ASRLRGGGVVNTQY
v_gene: TRBV7-9; CDR3aa: ASSHGGIQETQY
v_gene: TRBV20-1; CDR3aa: SASSILGLASTDTQY
v_gene: TRBV5-1; CDR3aa: ASSRMTGGDVNEQF
v_gene: TRBV5-4; CDR3aa: ASSPRDGVNTEAF
v_gene: TRBV28; CDR3aa: ASSPPAGTSNNEQF
v_gene: TRBV7-2; CDR3aa: ASSSGALSYEQY
v_gene: TRBV19; CDR3aa: AITGQGEDGYT
v_gene: TRBV5-4; CDR3aa: ASSARTSGGTDTQY
v_gene: TRBV7-3; CDR3aa: ASSPGGQNSPLH
v_gene: TRBV5-1; CDR3aa: ASSLAAGETQY
v_gene: TRBV19; CDR3aa: ASSIQGARTDTQY
v_gene: TRBV6-5; CDR3aa: ASSYTASSSGYGYT
v_gene: TRBV6-1; CDR3aa: ASSDPRGGRTEAF
v_gene: TRBV9; CDR3aa: ASTRTAATNEKLF
v_gene: TRBV10-3; CDR3aa: AISPQRTGEVSEQY
v_gene: TRBV28; CDR3aa: ASSSGGARNEQF
v_gene: TRBV6-1; CDR3aa: ASSEREPLVGKLF
v_gene: TRBV5-1; CDR3aa: ASSFGQGLSGNTIY
v_gene: TRBV2; CDR3aa: ASRGGGPGGTDTQY
v_gene: TRBV6-5; CDR3aa: ASRAGVGGYGYT
v_gene: TRBV7-6; CDR3aa: ASSADRGRYYGYT
v_gene: TRBV3-1/TRBV3-2; CDR3aa: ASSQMPRVRRNTIY
v_gene: TRBV6-5; CDR3aa: ASSPDRLAKNIQY
v_gene: TRBV11-2; CDR3aa: ASSHQETQY
v_gene: TRBV25-1; CDR3aa: ASSEGQWEEKLF
v_gene: TRBV7-2; CDR3aa: ASSAVAGRNTGELF
v_gene: TRBV10-3; CDR3aa: AISAGTGPYEQY
v_gene: TRBV3-1/TRBV3-2; CDR3aa: ASSQGPGISYEQY
v_gene: TRBV20-1; CDR3aa: SASRRALTDTQY